The rows below give T cell receptor beta chains drawn from one sample of a study of blood T cell repertoires in COVID-19. TCRdb's table, derived via immunoSEQ multiplex PCR, lists solely in-frame clones and lacks some. The sample has about 220,000 clones, about four fifths seen once. Material: peripheral blood. The receptors were gathered from a woman in her 40s with active or convalescent COVID-19. The CDR3 runs from the conserved cysteine through the conserved F or W. D genes are given only for firm matches. Only part of the rows carry a size: once, few, many, or a class if the clone is expanded.

d_gene	v_gene	abundance	j_gene	CDR3aa	CDR3nt
-	TRBV5-1	few	TRBJ1-3	CASSSDSLGGNTIYF	TGCGCCAGCAGCTCGGACAGCTTGGGGGGAAACACCATATATTTT
-	TRBV5-4	-	TRBJ2-2	CASSPDSKNTGELFF	TGTGCCAGCAGCCCGGACAGCAAGAACACCGGGGAGCTGTTTTTT
TRBD1	TRBV30	-	TRBJ1-6	CAWSVGQGVNSPLHF	TGTGCCTGGAGTGTTGGACAGGGCGTCAATTCACCCCTCCACTTT
TRBD1	TRBV5-8	-	TRBJ1-2	CASSPRTGGYYGYTF	TGTGCCAGCAGCCCCAGGACAGGGGGGTACTATGGCTACACCTTC
-	TRBV11-2	-	TRBJ1-6	CASSLGHPSSYNSPLHF	TGTGCCAGCAGCTTGGGACACCCGAGCTCCTATAATTCACCCCTCCACTTT
-	TRBV7-9	-	TRBJ1-6	CASSFNDGNSPLHF	TGTGCCAGCAGCTTCAACGACGGGAATTCACCCCTCCACTTT
-	TRBV7-2	-	TRBJ1-1	CASSLAVLGLAEAFF	TGTGCCAGCAGCTTAGCCGTTCTGGGGCTGGCTGAAGCTTTCTTT
-	TRBV7-2	once	TRBJ1-1	CASSLVAQLLSEAFF	TGTGCCAGCAGCTTAGTCGCCCAACTTTTGTCTGAAGCTTTCTTT
TRBD1	TRBV29-1	-	TRBJ1-2	CSVAGQGEGYTF	TGCAGCGTTGCGGGACAGGGTGAAGGCTACACCTTC
TRBD1	TRBV6-1	-	TRBJ2-7	CASSARDSLFSYEQYF	TGTGCCAGCAGTGCCAGGGACAGCCTATTCTCCTACGAGCAGTACTTC
-	TRBV11-2	-	TRBJ1-5	CASSLTGNQPQHF	TGTGCCAGCAGCTTAACGGGGAATCAGCCCCAGCATTTT
-	TRBV2	-	TRBJ1-2	CASKAQNYGYTF	TGTGCCAGCAAGGCACAGAACTATGGCTACACCTTC
-	TRBV6-5	-	TRBJ1-2	CASSPDGGFNYGYTF	TGTGCCAGCAGCCCGGACGGGGGTTTTAACTATGGCTACACCTTC
TRBD1	TRBV7-8	-	TRBJ2-2	CASSLGEGAVGELFF	TGTGCCAGCAGCTTAGGAGAGGGGGCGGTCGGGGAGCTGTTTTTT